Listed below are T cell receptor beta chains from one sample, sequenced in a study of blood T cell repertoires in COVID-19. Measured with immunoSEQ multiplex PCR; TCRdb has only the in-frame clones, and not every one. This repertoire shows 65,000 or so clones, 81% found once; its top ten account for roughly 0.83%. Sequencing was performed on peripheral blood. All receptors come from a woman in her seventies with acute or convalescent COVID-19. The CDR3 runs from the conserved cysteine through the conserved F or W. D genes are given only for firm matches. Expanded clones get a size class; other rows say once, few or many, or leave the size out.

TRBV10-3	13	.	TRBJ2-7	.	TGTGCCATCAGTGGAGACAGTAACTACGAGCAGTACTTC	CAISGDSNYEQYF
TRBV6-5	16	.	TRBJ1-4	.	TGTGCCAGCAGTTACTCCCAGGGATGGGCTAATGAAAAACTGTTTTTT	CASSYSQGWANEKLFF
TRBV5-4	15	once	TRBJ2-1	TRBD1	TGTGCCAGCAGCGTCACCGGGACAGGGGACAATGAGCAGTTCTTC	CASSVTGTGDNEQFF
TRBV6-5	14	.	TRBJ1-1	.	TGTGCCAGCACACGTTACCGGTGGAACACTGAAGCTTTCTTT	CASTRYRWNTEAFF
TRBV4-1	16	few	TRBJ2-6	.	TGCGCCAGCAGCCAAGGGGCCCTCTCTGGGGCCAACGTCCTGACTTTC	CASSQGALSGANVLTF
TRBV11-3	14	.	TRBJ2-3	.	TGTGCCAGCAGCTTAAGCCCCAGGGCCGATACGCAGTATTTT	CASSLSPRADTQYF
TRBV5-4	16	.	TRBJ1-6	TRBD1	TGTGCCAGCAGCTCGTCTCCCGGGACAGCTGGCTCACCCCTCCACTTT	CASSSSPGTAGSPLHF
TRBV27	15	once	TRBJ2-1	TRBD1	TGTGCCAGCAACTTCGACAGGGGACCCTACAATGAGCAGTTCTTC	CASNFDRGPYNEQFF
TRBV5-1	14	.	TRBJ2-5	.	TGCGCCAGCAGCTTCGGATTTCTGCGGGAGACCCAGTACTTC	CASSFGFLRETQYF
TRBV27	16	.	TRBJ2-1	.	TGTGCCAGCAGCCACCAACAAGAAATAGCGAGAGGTGAGCAGTTCTTC	CASSHQQEIARGEQFF
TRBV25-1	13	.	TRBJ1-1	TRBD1	TGTGCCAGCAGTGAAACAGGGGTCACTGAAGCTTTCTTT	CASSETGVTEAFF
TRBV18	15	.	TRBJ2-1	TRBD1	TGTGCCAGCTCACAAACGGGACAGGCTGTCAATGAGCAGTTCTTC	CASSQTGQAVNEQFF
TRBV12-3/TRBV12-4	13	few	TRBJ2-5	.	TGTGCCAGCACGGCGGGGAAAGGGGAGACCCAGTACTTC	CASTAGKGETQYF
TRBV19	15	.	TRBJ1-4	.	TGTGCCAGTAGTATAGGGAACAGCCCAAATGAAAAACTGTTTTTT	CASSIGNSPNEKLFF
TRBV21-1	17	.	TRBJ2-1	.	TGTGCCAGCAGCAAACCCCTCGGGGTAGCGGGGAACAATGAGCAGTTCTTC	CASSKPLGVAGNNEQFF
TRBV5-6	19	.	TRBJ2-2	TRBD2	TGTGCCAGCAGCCCGTTGGCTGGAGCGGGGGGAAGTATCACCGGGGAGCTGTTTTTT	CASSPLAGAGGSITGELFF
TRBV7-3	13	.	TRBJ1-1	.	TGTGCCAGCAGCCCGTTCATGAACAGTGAAGCTTTCTTT	CASSPFMNSEAFF
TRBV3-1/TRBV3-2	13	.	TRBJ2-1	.	TGTGCCAGCAGCCAAGATTTAAGTCAGGTTCAGTTCTTC	CASSQDLSQVQFF
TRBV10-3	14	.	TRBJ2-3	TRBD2	TGTGCCATCAGTTGGGCGGGAGAAGCAGATACGCAGTATTTT	CAISWAGEADTQYF
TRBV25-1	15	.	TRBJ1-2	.	TGTGCCAGCAGTGACTCAATCGGAGGAGGAGATGGCTACACCTTC	CASSDSIGGGDGYTF